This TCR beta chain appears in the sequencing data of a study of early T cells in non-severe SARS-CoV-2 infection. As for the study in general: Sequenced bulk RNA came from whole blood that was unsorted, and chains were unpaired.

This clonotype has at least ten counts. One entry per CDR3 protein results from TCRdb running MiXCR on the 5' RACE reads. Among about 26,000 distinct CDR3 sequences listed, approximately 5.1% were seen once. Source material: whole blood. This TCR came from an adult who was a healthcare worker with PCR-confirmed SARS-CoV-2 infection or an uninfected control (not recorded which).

CDR3 coding DNA: TGTGCCACCAGCATGGGACTTTCAAACGAGCAGTACTTC. Its translation: CATSMGLSNEQYF. V gene TRBV15 combines with J gene TRBJ2-7; tentatively, D is TRBD2 (6 bases). Germline values: CDR1 LNHNV, CDR2 YYDKDF (reference sequence). The germline V and J ends were trimmed by 4 bases and 5 bases, with 12 bases remaining between them. The CDR3 loop spans 13 amino acids.